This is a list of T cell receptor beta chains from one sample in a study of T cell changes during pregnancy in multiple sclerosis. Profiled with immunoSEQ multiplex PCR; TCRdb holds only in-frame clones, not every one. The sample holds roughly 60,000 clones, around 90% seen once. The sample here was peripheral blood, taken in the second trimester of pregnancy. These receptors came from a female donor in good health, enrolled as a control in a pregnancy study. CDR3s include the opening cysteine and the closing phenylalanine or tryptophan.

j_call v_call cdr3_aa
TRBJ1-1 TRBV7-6 CASSLATGMNTEAFF
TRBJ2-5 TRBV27 CASSPWSRGETQYF
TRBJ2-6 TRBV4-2 CASSQFLIDRDVAGANVLTF
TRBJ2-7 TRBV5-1 CASSSPTGARYEQYF
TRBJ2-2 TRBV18 CASSPGLAGDTGELFF
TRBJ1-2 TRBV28 CASLGLEGLNYGYTF
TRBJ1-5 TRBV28 CASSLPAGEGAQPQHF
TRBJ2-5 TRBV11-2 CASSFLSGQGAETQYF
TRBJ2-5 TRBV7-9 CASSRHIKQETQYF
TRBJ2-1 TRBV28 CASSWGVVEQFF
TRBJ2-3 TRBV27 CASRRGGTDTQYF
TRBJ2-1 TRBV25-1 CASSEPLAGGREQFF
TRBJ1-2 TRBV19 CASSKEGYGYTF
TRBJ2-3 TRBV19 CATRTGTRSADTQYF
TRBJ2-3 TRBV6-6 CASSHASGLSTDTQYF
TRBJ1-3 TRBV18 CASSPGPGGGNTIYF
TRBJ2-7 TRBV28 CASSLRSVGGLAHEQYF
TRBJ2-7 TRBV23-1 CANGTTTHYEQYF
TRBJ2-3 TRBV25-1 CASSEWVSGDTDTQYF
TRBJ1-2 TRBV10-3 CAISEGTGGYGYTF
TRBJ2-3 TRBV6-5 CASSWGSGTGTQYF
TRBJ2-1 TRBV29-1 CSVSTSVEQFF
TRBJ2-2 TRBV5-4 CASSLQGVGELFF
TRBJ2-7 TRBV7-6 CASSSSADSYEQYF
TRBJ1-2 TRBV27 CASSFSTGNGYTF
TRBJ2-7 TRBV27 CASSLSVGRYEQYF
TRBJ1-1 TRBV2 CASGTGFGTEAFF
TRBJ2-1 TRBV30 CAGFRDKLYNEQFF
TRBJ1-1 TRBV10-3 CAISGRQQAFF
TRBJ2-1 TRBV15 CATSRDQRSSVAEQFF
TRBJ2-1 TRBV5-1 CASSLALASYNEQFF
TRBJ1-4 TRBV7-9 CASSFAGGAWEKLFF
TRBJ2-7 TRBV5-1 CASSLESGTSGRALYEQYF
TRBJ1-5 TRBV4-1 CASSLLHNAGNQPQHF
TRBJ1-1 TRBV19 CASTKGQGYTEAFF
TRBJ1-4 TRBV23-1 CASSDRAREKLFF
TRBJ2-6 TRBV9 CASTGANVLTF
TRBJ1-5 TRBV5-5 CASSLEGYQPQHF
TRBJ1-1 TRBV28 CASNTHGTGGIEAFF
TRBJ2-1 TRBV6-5 CASSGRYNEQFF
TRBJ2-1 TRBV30 CAWSVVRGLNEQFF
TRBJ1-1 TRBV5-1 CASTMSSSGGEAFF